This TCR beta chain stems from a study of CD8 T cells in ankylosing spondylitis. One entry per CDR3 protein, called by TCRdb with MiXCR from the 5' RACE reads. The repertoire holds about 130,000 distinct CDR3 sequences, with about 6.5% as singletons. Broader study findings: The authors reported significant enrichment of disease-linked clones in matched ankylosing spondylitis synovial fluid.

This clonotype has ten or more counts. Its antigen remains unknown. The clonotype was recovered from a male donor with ankylosing spondylitis or in good health (not recorded which). The sequenced sample consisted of blood, either unsorted or a sorted T cell fraction (not recorded which).

This CDR3 is CASSPNPQGAGYGYTF. CDR3 coding DNA: TGTGCCAGCAGCCCCAACCCCCAGGGGGCCGGGTATGGCTACACCTTC. This chain joins TRBV7-9 and TRBJ1-2; 8 bases are shared with TRBD1. J was trimmed by 5 bases and V by 5 bases; bases with no gene match: 13. The germline V gene encodes CDR1 SEHNR and CDR2 FQNEAQ (reference sequence). The CDR3 extends over 16 amino acids. The complete variable domain, with remaining parts taken from reference TRBV7-9 and TRBJ1-2, reads DTGVSQNPRHKITKRGQNVTFRCDPISEHNRLYWYRQTLGQGPEFLTYFQNEAQLEKSRLLSDRFSAERPKGSFSTLEIQRTEQGDSAMYLCASSPNPQGAGYGYTFGSGTRLTVV.